The following is a TCR beta chain sequence with its context. Here immunoSEQ multiplex PCR was the method, and the copy in TCRdb shows in-frame clones only, minus some. The sample consists of 55,000 to 65,000 clones, about three quarters of them appearing once. This sample was included in a study of radiation and T cells in renal cell carcinoma. The time point is: baseline pretreatment blood. Treatment in this sample: 15 Gy SBRT to primary tumor, nephrectomy 4 weeks later. Blood was sampled at baseline, 2 weeks and 4 weeks after SBRT. CDR3 length: 17 residues. Germline trimming cut 1 base from V and 1 base from J; bases unmatched to any gene: 5. Germline lookup yields CDR1 LGHNA and CDR2 YNFKEQ.

Sequenced material: blood, taken from a patient whose treatment included radiotherapy and nephrectomy. The V call is TRBV4-2, the J call TRBJ2-5, with 11 nucleotides matching TRBD2. The TCR sequence derives from a man in his sixties with renal cell carcinoma. The DNA for the CDR3 is TGTGCCAGCAGCCAAGGATCTAGCGGGAGGTCCCAAGAGACCCAGTACTTC. It yields the protein CASSQGSSGRSQETQYF.